One and the same sample provided the 28 T cell receptor beta chains below, sequenced in a study of T cell responses to AZD1222 COVID-19 vaccine. The data were produced by immunoSEQ multiplex PCR, yet TCRdb's version contains in-frame clones alone and is incomplete. This sample yields more than 110,000 clones, of which approximately 90% are seen a single time; around 2.8% belongs to the top ten. This specimen was peripheral blood, taken on day 0 of AZD1222 vaccination. The receptor source for this set is an adult in good health.

The J gene is TRBJ2-7, the V gene TRBV2; either TRBD1 or TRBD2 may supply D (5 bases each). Trimming removed 7 bases from V and 2 bases from J, with 15 bases in between. Germline V gene lookup returns CDR1 SNHLY and CDR2 FYNNEI. This CDR3 spans 14 amino acids. CDR3 sequence reads: CASTKGTMTYEQYF. The CDR3 coding sequence is TGTGCCAGCACCAAAGGGACGATGACCTACGAGCAGTACTTC.

The chain has TRBV29-1 and TRBJ2-3, with TRBD1 matching over 8 bases. This CDR3 is built from 14 residues. Germline CDR1 SQVTM, CDR2 ANQGSEA. J lost 1 base, V lost 7 bases, and 7 bases had no gene match. The CDR3 coding sequence is TGCAGCGCCGGACAGGGACGAGGCACAGATACGCAGTATTTT. This codes for CSAGQGRGTDTQYF.

This clone occurred once. The chain recombines TRBV29-1 with TRBJ2-1, with D maybe TRBD2 (5 bases). Per the germline V gene, CDR1 is SQVTM and CDR2 is ANQGSEA. This CDR3 comprises 16 residues. Trimming took off 4 bases at V and 6 bases at J, with 22 bases between the two ends. CDR3 nucleotides: TGCAGCGTTGTACCACGAGGGTCAAATCTGGGCAATGAGCAGTTCTTC. This gives the protein CSVVPRGSNLGNEQFF.

The chain recombines TRBV9 with TRBJ2-6; D gene uncertain. Germline V gives CDR1 SGDLS, CDR2 YYNGEE. This CDR3 region has 15 residues. The V gene lost 1 base and the J gene lost 0 bases, with 5 bases spanning the gap. This chain's CDR3 is CASSVWSSGANVLTF. The CDR3 region has the DNA TGTGCCAGCAGCGTATGGAGCTCTGGGGCCAACGTCCTGACTTTC.

V gene TRBV11-2 combines with J gene TRBJ1-1; 10 bases match TRBD1. Germline CDR1 SGHAT, CDR2 FQNNGV. The length of the CDR3 is 14 residues. V gave up 5 bases and J gave up 11 bases; unmatched junction bases: 11. CDR3 loop: CASSNPAGTGAAFF. The CDR3 DNA sequence: TGTGCCAGCAGCAACCCCGCCGGGACAGGGGCGGCTTTCTTT.

J is TRBJ2-1 and V is TRBV3-1 (or the pseudogene TRBV3-2), with D possibly being TRBD2 (5 bases). Germline V gives CDR1 LGHDT, CDR2 YNNKEL (reference sequence). Between the trimmed V and J ends, which lost 3 bases and 7 bases, there was a span of 10 bases. The CDR3 covers 13 residues. The CDR3 DNA is TGTGCCAGCAGCCATGGAGGTGTGAATGAGCAGTTCTTC. It yields the protein CASSHGGVNEQFF.

J is TRBJ2-1 and V is TRBV11-2; 7 bases fit TRBD2. The V segment lost 5 bases and the J segment 9 bases; nucleotides outside the gene matches: 10. CDR1 SGHAT and CDR2 FQNNGV come from the germline V gene. The CDR3 is made up of 14 amino acids. CDR3: CASSPAGGSGEQFF. The CDR3 bases are TGTGCCAGCAGCCCGGCCGGGGGGTCTGGTGAGCAGTTCTTC.

The rearrangement uses TRBV5-1 and TRBJ1-3; perhaps TRBD1 as D (5 bases). This CDR3 region has 12 residues. Germline V gene data show CDR1 as SGHRS and CDR2 as YFSETQ. Trimming left V 4 bases short and J 5 bases short, with 7 bases between. The chain's CDR3 is CASSGDRNTIYF. The CDR3 DNA reads TGCGCCAGCAGCGGGGACCGAAACACCATATATTTT.

The gene calls are TRBV7-9 and TRBJ1-3; D is perhaps TRBD1 (5 bases). V lost 6 bases, J lost 3 bases, and 15 bases lay in between. Germline-derived CDR1 and CDR2 are SEHNR and FQNEAQ (reference sequence). This CDR3 region has 15 residues. CDR3 loop: CASRGTVRSGNTIYF. The CDR3 DNA reads as TGTGCCAGCAGGGGGACGGTCCGGAGTGGAAACACCATATATTTT.

The genes are TRBV12-3 or TRBV12-4 and TRBJ1-1; D is unresolved. The V end lost 6 bases, the J end lost 5 bases, and 7 bases lay between the germline ends. The CDR3 length is 11 residues. CDR3 protein: CASRQRTEAFF. The DNA for the CDR3 is TGTGCCAGCAGACAACGGACTGAAGCTTTCTTT.

The gene calls are TRBV7-2 and TRBJ1-4; no firm D call. CDR3 length: 13 amino acids. The germline V and J ends were trimmed by 2 bases and 6 bases, with 7 bases remaining between them. Germline assignment: CDR1 SGHTA and CDR2 FQGNSA. CDR3 in amino acids: CASSLIRDEKLFF. DNA of the CDR3: TGTGCCAGCAGCTTAATCCGGGATGAAAAACTGTTTTTT.

The V and J genes are TRBV7-3 and TRBJ2-6; D is unclear. The V end was cut by 4 bases, the J end by 0 bases, with 7 bases between. The CDR3 is made up of 15 amino acids. Germline V gene sequence: CDR1 SGHTA, CDR2 FQGTGA. CDR3 bases: TGTGCCAGCAGCTCCCCTACCTCTGGGGCCAACGTCCTGACTTTC. The encoded protein is CASSSPTSGANVLTF.

This sequence joins TRBV10-3 and TRBJ1-2; possible D gene TRBD1, 5 bases. The CDR3 is 15 residues long. Germline CDR1 ENHRY, CDR2 SYGVKD. Between the trimmed V and J ends, which lost 6 bases and 2 bases, there was a span of 16 bases. The CDR3 nucleotides read TGTGCCATCAGGGATACCAGGGAGGGGAACTATGGCTACACCTTC. Translation gives CAIRDTREGNYGYTF.

This CDR3 is CASSSRGGSYGYTF. In nucleotides, the CDR3 is TGTGCCAGCAGCTCCAGAGGGGGTAGCTATGGCTACACCTTC. The chain carries TRBV7-2 and TRBJ1-2, with D possibly TRBD1 on 6 matching bases. Germline CDR1 is SGHTA and CDR2 is FQGNSA. The CDR3 covers 14 residues. Trimming took 4 bases from V and 4 from J, leaving 13 bases between them.

V gene TRBV30 combines with J gene TRBJ2-1; a possible D gene is TRBD2 (7 bases). V was shortened by 2 bases and J by 10 bases, with 15 bases between the two germline ends. Germline V gives CDR1 GTSNPN, CDR2 SVGIG (reference sequence). The CDR3 is made up of 13 amino acids. For the CDR3, the DNA is TGTGCCTGGAGTTCGAGGGGGGGGAGGGAGCAGTTCTTC. Its protein is CAWSSRGGREQFF.

V and J are TRBV27 and TRBJ2-1; tentative D call: TRBD1 (5 bases). In germline, CDR1 is MNHEY, CDR2 SMNVEV (reference sequence). The CDR3 length is 17 residues. V lost 4 bases and J 2 bases, leaving 18 bases between the germline ends. CDR3 in DNA: TGTGCCAGCAGTTCACTCCCGCCAGGGCATACCTACAATGAGCAGTTCTTC. This sequence encodes CASSSLPPGHTYNEQFF.

The V gene is TRBV4-1, the J gene TRBJ2-7, with D perhaps matching TRBD2 (6 bases). CDR3 length: 16 amino acids. The germline gives CDR1 MGHRA, CDR2 YSYEKL. The V gene lost 3 bases and the J gene lost 0 bases, with 15 bases spanning the gap. The CDR3 sequence: CASSQEGLSGSYEQYF. The CDR3 bases are TGCGCCAGCAGCCAGGAAGGGCTTAGCGGCTCCTACGAGCAGTACTTC.

This clone was counted only a few times. The chain carries TRBV10-3 and TRBJ1-1; a possible D gene is TRBD1 (5 bases). This CDR3 comprises 13 residues. The germline V and J ends were trimmed by 8 bases and 1 base, with 11 bases remaining between them. CDR1 is ENHRY and CDR2 is SYGVKD in the germline V gene. The CDR3 sequence: CAISEGQNTEAFF. CDR3 in DNA: TGTGCCATCTCAGAAGGACAGAACACTGAAGCTTTCTTT.

V gene TRBV7-2 combines with J gene TRBJ2-3; the D call may be TRBD1 or TRBD2 (6 bases each). Per the germline V gene, CDR1 is SGHTA and CDR2 is FQGNSA. The CDR3 runs to 15 residues. Trimming removed 4 bases from V and 2 bases from J, with 13 bases in between. The DNA for the CDR3 is TGTGCCAGCAGCTGGTGGGGGGCCCACACAGATACGCAGTATTTT. The encoded protein is CASSWWGAHTDTQYF.

V and J are TRBV5-4 and TRBJ2-7, with D perhaps matching TRBD1 or TRBD2 (5 bases each). CDR1 is SGHNT and CDR2 is YYREEE in the germline V gene (reference sequence). CDR3 size: 14 residues. V was cut by 6 bases and J by 0 bases, with 13 bases left in between. CDR3 residues: CASTGARDSYEQYF. The CDR3 coding sequence is TGTGCCAGCACCGGGGCCCGCGACTCCTACGAGCAGTACTTC.

The CDR3 sequence is CASSLGQGAGNTIYF. The CDR3 DNA reads TGTGCCAGCAGTTTAGGACAGGGAGCTGGAAACACCATATATTTT. This chain uses TRBV27 with TRBJ1-3, with 8 positions matching TRBD1. Germline trimming cut 2 bases from V and 2 bases from J; bases unmatched to any gene: 2. The germline V gene has CDR1 MNHEY and CDR2 SMNVEV (reference sequence). The CDR3 covers 15 residues.

This clone showed up just a few times. J is TRBJ1-5 and V is TRBV28; 7 bases are shared with TRBD1. This CDR3 is 18 amino acids long. CDR1 is MDHEN and CDR2 is SYDVKM in the germline V gene. V shed 5 bases and J 0 bases; nucleotides not matched to a gene: 13. CDR3 nucleotides: TGTGCCAGCAGTCCTCCCTGGGACAGAAGGTATAGCAATCAGCCCCAGCATTTT. Protein: CASSPPWDRRYSNQPQHF.

This chain uses TRBV4-1 with TRBJ2-5, with D possibly TRBD1 on 6 matching bases. V lost 3 bases and J lost 3, with 11 bases in between. The germline gives CDR1 MGHRA, CDR2 YSYEKL. CDR3 length: 14 residues. This chain's CDR3 is CASSHPDRKETQYF. The CDR3 bases are TGCGCCAGCAGCCATCCCGACAGGAAAGAGACCCAGTACTTC.

J is TRBJ2-3 and V is TRBV5-1; 7 nucleotides agree with TRBD1. V shed 3 bases and J 4 bases; nucleotides not matched to a gene: 5. From germline, CDR1 is SGHRS and CDR2 YFSETQ. This CDR3 is 14 amino acids long. The CDR3 loop reads CASSSGGVADTQYF. As DNA, the CDR3 is TGCGCCAGCAGCTCAGGGGGTGTCGCAGATACGCAGTATTTT.

The chain couples TRBV4-1 to TRBJ2-2, with 11 bases that match TRBD2. The CDR3 runs 18 residues. Per the germline V gene, CDR1 is MGHRA and CDR2 is YSYEKL. J was trimmed by 4 bases and V by 1 base; bases with no gene match: 8. The CDR3 spells CASSQGSLAGGSTGELFF. In DNA, the CDR3 is TGCGCCAGCAGCCAAGGGTCCCTAGCGGGAGGATCCACCGGGGAGCTGTTTTTT.

The chain employs TRBV6-5 and TRBJ2-5; TRBD1 might be the D (5 bases). Germline CDR1 and CDR2: MNHEY and SVGAGI. The CDR3 contains 14 residues. The V gene lost 7 bases and the J gene lost 2 bases, with 14 bases spanning the gap. Here the CDR3 DNA reads TGTGCCAGCAATTGGGGCGAAGGGCAAGAGACCCAGTACTTC. Translated, it gives CASNWGEGQETQYF.

The gene calls are TRBV12-5 and TRBJ1-3, with a weak D call TRBD1 (6 bases). The CDR3 length is 14 residues. CDR1 and CDR2 (germline): LGHNT, FRNRAP. Between the trimmed V and J ends, which lost 5 bases and 6 bases, there was a span of 14 bases. The CDR3 DNA is TGTGCTAGTGGTCGTACAGGGTACCAAAACACCATATATTTT. Translation: CASGRTGYQNTIYF. The whole variable domain, remainder taken from reference TRBV12-5 and TRBJ1-3, is DARVTQTPRHKVTEMGQEVTMRCQPILGHNTVFWYRQTMMQGLELLAYFRNRAPLDDSGMPKDRFSAEMPDATLATLKIQPSEPRDSAVYFCASGRTGYQNTIYFGEGSWLTVV.

The V and J genes are TRBV28 and TRBJ1-1; no definite D call. The V end was cut by 2 bases, the J end by 2 bases, with 9 bases between. Germline CDR1 and CDR2: MDHEN and SYDVKM. The CDR3 totals 14 residues. CDR3: CASSLGQRNTEAFF. CDR3 DNA sequence: TGTGCCAGCAGTTTAGGGCAGAGAAACACTGAAGCTTTCTTT.